The 2 T cell receptor beta chains below were found in one sample sequenced in a study of cytomegalovirus exposure and HLA in healthy donors. Amplification used 60 Vbeta primers and 13 Jbeta primers. TCRdb's table, derived via immunoSEQ multiplex PCR, lists solely in-frame clones and lacks some. Altogether fewer than 140,000 clones are present, about 81% being singletons, with the ten largest covering approximately 2.8%. The specimen was PBMCs. The receptors here all came from a male donor in good health and CMV-seropositive.

This chain connects TRBV28 to TRBJ1-1, with unresolved D. The V end lost 5 bases, the J end lost 1 base, and 8 bases lay between the germline ends. The germline V gene has CDR1 MDHEN and CDR2 SYDVKM. CDR3 length equals 13 residues. The CDR3 nucleotides read TGTGCCAGCAGTGCACAGAGGAACACTGAAGCTTTCTTT. Amino acids: CASSAQRNTEAFF.

The chain joins TRBV7-9 to TRBJ1-4; 8 bases are shared with TRBD1. The CDR3 spans 15 residues. Germline V gene data show CDR1 as SEHNR and CDR2 as FQNEAQ (reference sequence). J gave up 2 bases and V 5 bases, and 4 bases lay outside the gene matches. CDR3 sequence reads: CASSQGAQTNEKLFF. The CDR3 DNA sequence: TGTGCCAGCAGCCAGGGGGCGCAGACTAATGAAAAACTGTTTTTT. Drawing the rest from reference TRBV7-9 and TRBJ1-4, the complete variable domain is DTGVSQNPRHKITKRGQNVTFRCDPISEHNRLYWYRQTLGQGPEFLTYFQNEAQLEKSRLLSDRFSAERPKGSFSTLEIQRTEQGDSAMYLCASSQGAQTNEKLFFGSGTQLSVL.